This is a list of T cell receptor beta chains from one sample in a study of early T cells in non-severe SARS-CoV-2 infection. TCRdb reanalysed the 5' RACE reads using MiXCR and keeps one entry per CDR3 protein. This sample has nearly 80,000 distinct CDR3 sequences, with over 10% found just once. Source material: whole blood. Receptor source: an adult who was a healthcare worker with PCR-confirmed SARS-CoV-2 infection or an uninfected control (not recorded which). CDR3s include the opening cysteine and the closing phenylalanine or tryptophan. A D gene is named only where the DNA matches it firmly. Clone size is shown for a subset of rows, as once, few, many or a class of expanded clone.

CASSDQPGYNEQFF TGTGCCAGCAGTGATCAACCAGGTTACAATGAGCAGTTCTTC 14 TRBV6-1 . . TRBJ2-1
CAISEGNRVPYEQYF TGTGCCATCAGTGAGGGGAACAGGGTGCCCTACGAGCAGTACTTC 15 TRBV10-3 . few TRBJ2-7
CAVEASGLTSTDTQYF TGTGCAGTCGAGGCTAGCGGACTCACTAGCACAGATACGCAGTATTTT 16 TRBV7-9 TRBD2 many TRBJ2-3
CASSERVSTYEQYF TGTGCCAGCAGTGAACGGGTCAGTACCTACGAGCAGTACTTC 14 TRBV25-1 . many TRBJ2-7
CASSFGGEMNTEAFF TGTGCCAGCAGTTTTGGGGGAGAGATGAACACTGAAGCTTTCTTT 15 TRBV28 . few TRBJ1-1
CSVDSTYGYTF TGCAGCGTTGACAGCACCTATGGCTACACCTTC 11 TRBV29-1 . few TRBJ1-2
CASSQEGSGTSYEQYF TGTGCCAGCAGCCAAGAGGGAAGCGGAACCTCCTACGAGCAGTACTTC 16 TRBV4-2 . few TRBJ2-7
CASRNSNQPQHF TGTGCCAGTAGGAATAGCAATCAGCCCCAGCATTTT 12 TRBV19 . many TRBJ1-5
CATSRVGSYTGELFF TGTGCCACCAGCAGAGTGGGTAGCTACACCGGGGAGCTGTTTTTT 15 TRBV15 . few TRBJ2-2
CATSASLPGSSGETQYF TGTGCCACCAGCGCCTCCCTCCCAGGGAGTTCGGGAGAGACCCAGTACTTC 17 TRBV15 . many TRBJ2-5
CASSRGAGELFF TGTGCCAGCAGTCGAGGGGCCGGGGAGCTGTTTTTT 12 TRBV28 . . TRBJ2-2